This T cell receptor (beta chain) was documented in a study of CD4 T cells in relation to SARS-CoV-2 and coronaviruses. To note about this clone: Its antigen remains unknown.

The repertoire was sequenced with immunoSEQ multiplex PCR; TCRdb's copy has only in-frame clones and lacks some. This table has 40,000 or so clones, approximately 82% appearing once. This CDR3 contains 14 residues. Trimming cost V 2 bases and J 4 bases, with 11 bases left between them. The V gene's germline CDR1 is KGHSH and CDR2 LQKENI. The V call is TRBV18, the J call TRBJ1-2; D remains unclear. This TCR was sampled from an adult with COVID-19. The sequenced sample consisted of naive CD4+ T cells from PBMCs, cultured in vitro. Subset noted: naive CD4+ T cells isolated by negative enrichment. CDR3 amino acids: CASSPAGEVYGYTF. The CDR3 bases are TGTGCCAGCTCACCAGCCGGGGAGGTCTATGGCTACACCTTC. Drawing the rest from reference TRBV18 and TRBJ1-2, the complete variable domain is NAGVMQNPRHLVRRRGQEARLRCSPMKGHSHVYWYRQLPEEGLKFMVYLQKENIIDESGMPKERFSAEFPKEGPSILRIQQVVRGDSAAYFCASSPAGEVYGYTFGSGTRLTVV.